Sequencing of this T cell receptor beta chain was carried out in a study of cytomegalovirus exposure and HLA in healthy donors. Findings and caveats of the study: In vitro confirmation showed a few CMV-associated chains to be CMV antigen specific. Most sequenced TCRs were rare (though some public TCRs occurred in many donors).

For this clone: The antigen remains undetermined.

Germline V lookup: CDR1 SGHKS, CDR2 YYEKEE (reference sequence). The CDR3 runs 14 residues. V dropped 2 bases and J dropped 11 bases, with 17 bases sitting between them. Method: immunoSEQ multiplex PCR; TCRdb's copy keeps in-frame clones and lacks some. The sample lists tens of thousands of clones, 94% occurring once. Material for sequencing was PBMCs. This TCR derives from a woman aged 18-30 years in good health and CMV-seronegative. The chain is built from TRBV5-5 and TRBJ1-5, with D possibly being TRBD1 (5 bases). The CDR3 here is CASSLRRQGSAQHF. DNA for the CDR3: TGTGCCAGCAGCTTAAGAAGGCAGGGTTCGGCCCAGCATTTT.